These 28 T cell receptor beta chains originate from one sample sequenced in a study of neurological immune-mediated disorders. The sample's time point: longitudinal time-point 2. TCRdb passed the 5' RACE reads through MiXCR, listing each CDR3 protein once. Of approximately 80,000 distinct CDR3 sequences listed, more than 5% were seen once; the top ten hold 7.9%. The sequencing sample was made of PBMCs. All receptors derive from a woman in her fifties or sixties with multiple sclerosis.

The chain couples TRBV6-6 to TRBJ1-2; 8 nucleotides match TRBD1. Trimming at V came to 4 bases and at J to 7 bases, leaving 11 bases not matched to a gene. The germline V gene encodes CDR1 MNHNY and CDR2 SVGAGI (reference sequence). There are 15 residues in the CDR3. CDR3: CASSSQGAQERGYTF. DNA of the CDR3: TGTGCCAGCAGTTCGCAGGGGGCCCAAGAGCGTGGCTACACCTTC.

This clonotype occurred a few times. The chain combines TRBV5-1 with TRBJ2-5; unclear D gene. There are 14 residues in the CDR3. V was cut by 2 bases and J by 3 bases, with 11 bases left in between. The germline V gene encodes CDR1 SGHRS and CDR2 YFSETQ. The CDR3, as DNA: TGCGCCAGCAGCTTCCCTAGTTTAAAAGAGACCCAGTACTTC. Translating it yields CASSFPSLKETQYF.

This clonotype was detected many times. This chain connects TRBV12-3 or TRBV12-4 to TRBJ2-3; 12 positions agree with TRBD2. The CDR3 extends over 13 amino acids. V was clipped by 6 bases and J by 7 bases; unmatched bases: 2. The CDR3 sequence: CASRTSGGYTQYF. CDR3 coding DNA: TGTGCCAGCAGGACTAGCGGGGGATATACGCAGTATTTT.

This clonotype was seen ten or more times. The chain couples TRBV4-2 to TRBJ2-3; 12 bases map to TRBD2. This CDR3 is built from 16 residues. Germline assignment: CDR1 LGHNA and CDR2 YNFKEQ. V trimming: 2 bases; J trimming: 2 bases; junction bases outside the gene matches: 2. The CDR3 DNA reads TGTGCCAGCAGCCAATGGACTAGCGGGGTCACAGATACGCAGTATTTT. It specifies CASSQWTSGVTDTQYF.

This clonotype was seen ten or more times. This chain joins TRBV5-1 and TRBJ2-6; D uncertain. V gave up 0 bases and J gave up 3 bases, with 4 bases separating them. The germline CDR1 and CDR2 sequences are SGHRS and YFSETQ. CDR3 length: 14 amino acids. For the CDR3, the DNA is TGCGCCAGCAGCTTGGGAAGTGGGGCCAACGTCCTGACTTTC. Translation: CASSLGSGANVLTF.

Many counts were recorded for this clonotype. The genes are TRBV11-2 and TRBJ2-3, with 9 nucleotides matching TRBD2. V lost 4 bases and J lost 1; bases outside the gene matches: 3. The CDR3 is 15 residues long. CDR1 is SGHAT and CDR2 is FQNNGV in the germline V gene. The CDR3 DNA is TGTGCCAGCAGCTCTTTAGCGGGGGGCACAGATACGCAGTATTTT. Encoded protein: CASSSLAGGTDTQYF.

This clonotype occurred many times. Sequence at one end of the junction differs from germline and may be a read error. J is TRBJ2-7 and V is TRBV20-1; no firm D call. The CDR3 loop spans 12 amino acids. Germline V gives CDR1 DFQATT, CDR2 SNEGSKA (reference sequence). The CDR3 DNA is TGCAGTGCTGGAGAGGTCGCTTACGAGCAGTACTTC. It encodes CSAGEVAYEQYF.

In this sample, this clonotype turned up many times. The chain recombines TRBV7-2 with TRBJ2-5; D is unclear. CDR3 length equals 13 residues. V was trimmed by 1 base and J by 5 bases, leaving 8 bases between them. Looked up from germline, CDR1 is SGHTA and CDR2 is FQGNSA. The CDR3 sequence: CASSLDRRETQYF. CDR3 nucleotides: TGTGCCAGCAGCTTAGATCGCCGGGAGACCCAGTACTTC. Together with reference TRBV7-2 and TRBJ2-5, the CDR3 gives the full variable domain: GAGVSQSPSNKVTEKGKDVELRCDPISGHTALYWYRQSLGQGLEFLIYFQGNSAPDKSGLPSDRFSAERTGGSVSTLTIQRTQQEDSAVYLCASSLDRRETQYFGPGTRLLVL.

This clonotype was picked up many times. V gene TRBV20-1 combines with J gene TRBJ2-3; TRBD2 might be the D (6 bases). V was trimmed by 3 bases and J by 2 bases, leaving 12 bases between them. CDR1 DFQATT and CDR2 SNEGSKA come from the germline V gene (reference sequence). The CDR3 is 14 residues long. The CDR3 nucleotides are TGCAGTGCTAGCGGGGGAGCTGCCACAGATACGCAGTATTTT. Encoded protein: CSASGGAATDTQYF.

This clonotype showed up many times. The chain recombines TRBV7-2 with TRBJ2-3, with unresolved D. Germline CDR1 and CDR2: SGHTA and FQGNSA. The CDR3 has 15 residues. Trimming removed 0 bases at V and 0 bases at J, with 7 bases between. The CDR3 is CASSLALTSTDTQYF. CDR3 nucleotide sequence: TGTGCCAGCAGCTTAGCGTTAACTAGCACAGATACGCAGTATTTT. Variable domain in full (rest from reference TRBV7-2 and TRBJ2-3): GAGVSQSPSNKVTEKGKDVELRCDPISGHTALYWYRQSLGQGLEFLIYFQGNSAPDKSGLPSDRFSAERTGGSVSTLTIQRTQQEDSAVYLCASSLALTSTDTQYFGPGTRLTVL.

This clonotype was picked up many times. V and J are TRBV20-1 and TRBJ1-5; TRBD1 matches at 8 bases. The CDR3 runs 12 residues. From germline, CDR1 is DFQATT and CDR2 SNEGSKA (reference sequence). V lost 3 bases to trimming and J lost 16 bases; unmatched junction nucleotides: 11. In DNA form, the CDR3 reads TGCAGTGCTAGCCCGGACAGGGTCTCCCTCCATTTT. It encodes CSASPDRVSLHF.

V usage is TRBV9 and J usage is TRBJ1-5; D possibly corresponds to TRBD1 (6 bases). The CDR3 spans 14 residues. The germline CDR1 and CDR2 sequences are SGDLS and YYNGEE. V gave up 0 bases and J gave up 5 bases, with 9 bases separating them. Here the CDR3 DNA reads TGTGCCAGCAGCGTAGAGGGGGGCTATCAGCCCCAGCATTTT. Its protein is CASSVEGGYQPQHF.

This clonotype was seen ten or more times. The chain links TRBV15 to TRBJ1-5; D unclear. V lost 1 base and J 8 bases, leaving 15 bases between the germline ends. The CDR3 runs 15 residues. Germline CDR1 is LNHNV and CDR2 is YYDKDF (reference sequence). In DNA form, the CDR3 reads TGTGCCACCAGCAGAGTAGGTACCCCTTCAGAGCCCCAGCATTTT. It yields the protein CATSRVGTPSEPQHF.

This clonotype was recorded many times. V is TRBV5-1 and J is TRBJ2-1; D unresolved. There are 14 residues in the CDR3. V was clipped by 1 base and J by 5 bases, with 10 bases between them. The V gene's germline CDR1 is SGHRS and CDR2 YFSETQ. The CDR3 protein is CASSLSQTNNEQFF. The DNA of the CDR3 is TGCGCCAGCAGCTTGAGCCAGACGAACAATGAGCAGTTCTTC.

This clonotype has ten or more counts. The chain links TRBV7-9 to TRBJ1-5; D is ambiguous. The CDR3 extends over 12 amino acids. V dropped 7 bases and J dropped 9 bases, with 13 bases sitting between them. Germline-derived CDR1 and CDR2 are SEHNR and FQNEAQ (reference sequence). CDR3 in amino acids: CASTPGSGPQHF. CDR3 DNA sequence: TGTGCCAGCACCCCTGGGTCCGGGCCCCAGCATTTT.

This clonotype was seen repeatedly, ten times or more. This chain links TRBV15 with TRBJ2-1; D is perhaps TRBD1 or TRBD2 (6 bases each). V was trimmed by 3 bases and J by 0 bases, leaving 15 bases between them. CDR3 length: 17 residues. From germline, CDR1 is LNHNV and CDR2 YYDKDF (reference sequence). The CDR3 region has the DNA TGTGCCACCAGCAGGTGGGGGGCCCTTTCCTCCTACAATGAGCAGTTCTTC. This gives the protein CATSRWGALSSYNEQFF.

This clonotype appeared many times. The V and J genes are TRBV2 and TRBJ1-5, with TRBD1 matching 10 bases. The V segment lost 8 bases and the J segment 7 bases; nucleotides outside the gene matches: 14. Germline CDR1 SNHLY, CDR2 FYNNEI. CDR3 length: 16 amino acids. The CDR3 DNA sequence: TGTGCCAGCCGCCCCGGGACAGGGGTTTCTGGGCAGCCCCAGCATTTT. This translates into CASRPGTGVSGQPQHF.

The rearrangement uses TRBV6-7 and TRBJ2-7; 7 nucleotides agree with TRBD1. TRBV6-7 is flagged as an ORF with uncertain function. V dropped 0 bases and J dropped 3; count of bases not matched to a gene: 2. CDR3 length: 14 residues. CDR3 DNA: TGTGCCAGCAGTTACTCAAGGGACAGCTACGAGCAGTACTTC. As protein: CASSYSRDSYEQYF.

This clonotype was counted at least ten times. As DNA, the CDR3 is TGCGCCAGCAGCTCCAATGCCGGGAACACTGAAGCTTTCTTT. It specifies CASSSNAGNTEAFF. The V and J genes are TRBV5-1 and TRBJ1-1; no reliable D call. Germline V gene sequence: CDR1 SGHRS, CDR2 YFSETQ. The CDR3 runs 14 residues. Trimming removed 3 bases from V and 1 base from J, with 10 bases in between.

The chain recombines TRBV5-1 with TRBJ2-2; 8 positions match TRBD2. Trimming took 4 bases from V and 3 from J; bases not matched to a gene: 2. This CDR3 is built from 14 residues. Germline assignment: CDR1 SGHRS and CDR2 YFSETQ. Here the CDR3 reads CASSPGGYTGELFF. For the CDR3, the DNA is TGCGCCAGCAGCCCGGGGGGGTACACCGGGGAGCTGTTTTTT.

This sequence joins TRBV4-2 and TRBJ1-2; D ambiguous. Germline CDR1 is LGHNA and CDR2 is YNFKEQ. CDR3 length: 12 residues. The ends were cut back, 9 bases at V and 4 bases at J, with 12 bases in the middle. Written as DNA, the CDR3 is TGTGCCAGTACCCCCTGGGGCTATGGCTACACCTTC. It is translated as CASTPWGYGYTF.

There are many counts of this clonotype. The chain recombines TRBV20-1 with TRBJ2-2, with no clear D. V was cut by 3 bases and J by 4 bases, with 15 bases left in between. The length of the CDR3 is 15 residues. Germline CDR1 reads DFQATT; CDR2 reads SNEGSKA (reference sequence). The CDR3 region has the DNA TGCAGTGCTAGGTACGCCGAAAGGAGCACCGGGGAGCTGTTTTTT. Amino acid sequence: CSARYAERSTGELFF.

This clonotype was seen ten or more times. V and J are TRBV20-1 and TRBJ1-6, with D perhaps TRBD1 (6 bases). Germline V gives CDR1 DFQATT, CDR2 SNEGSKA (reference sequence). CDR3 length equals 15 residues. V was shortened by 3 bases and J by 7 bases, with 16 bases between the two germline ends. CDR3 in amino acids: CSASKQGLGNSPLHF. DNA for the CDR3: TGCAGTGCTAGTAAACAGGGCTTAGGAAATTCACCCCTCCACTTT.

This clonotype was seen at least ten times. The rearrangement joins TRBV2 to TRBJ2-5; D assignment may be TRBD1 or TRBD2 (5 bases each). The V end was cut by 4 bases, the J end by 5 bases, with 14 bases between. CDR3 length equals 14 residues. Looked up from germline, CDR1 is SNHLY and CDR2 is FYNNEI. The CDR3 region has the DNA TGTGCCAGCAGTGTTGGGGACCCCGCGGAGACCCAGTACTTC. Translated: CASSVGDPAETQYF.

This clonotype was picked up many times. Here the CDR3 reads CSARWGILANYGYTF. The DNA of the CDR3 is TGCAGTGCTAGATGGGGGATTTTAGCTAACTATGGCTACACCTTC. This chain links TRBV20-1 with TRBJ1-2; a possible D gene is TRBD1 (5 bases). The CDR3 loop spans 15 amino acids. V shed 2 bases and J shed 0 bases, with 13 bases lying between them. Per the germline V gene, CDR1 is DFQATT and CDR2 is SNEGSKA (reference sequence).

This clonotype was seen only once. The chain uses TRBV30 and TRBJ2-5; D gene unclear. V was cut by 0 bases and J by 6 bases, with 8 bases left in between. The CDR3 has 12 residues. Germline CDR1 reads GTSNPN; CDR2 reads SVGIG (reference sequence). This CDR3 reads CAWSVLGQTQYF. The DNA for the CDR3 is TGTGCCTGGAGTGTCCTAGGACAGACCCAGTACTTC. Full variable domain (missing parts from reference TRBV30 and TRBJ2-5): SQTIHQWPATLVQPVGSPLSLECTVEGTSNPNLYWYRQAAGRGLQLLFYSVGIGQISSEVPQNLSASRPQDRQFILSSKKLLLSDSGFYLCAWSVLGQTQYFGPGTRLLVL.

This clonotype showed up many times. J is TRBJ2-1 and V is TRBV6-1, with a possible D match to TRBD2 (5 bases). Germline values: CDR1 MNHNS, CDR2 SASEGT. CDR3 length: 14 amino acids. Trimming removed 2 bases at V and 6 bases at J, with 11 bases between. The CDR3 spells CASSEYHGVNEQFF. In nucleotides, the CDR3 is TGTGCCAGCAGTGAATACCACGGGGTCAATGAGCAGTTCTTC.

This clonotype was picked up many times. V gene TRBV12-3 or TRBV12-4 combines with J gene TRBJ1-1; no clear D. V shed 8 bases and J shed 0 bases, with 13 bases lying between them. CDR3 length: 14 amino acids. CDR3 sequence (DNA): TGTGCCAGCGTAAAGACACAACTGAACACTGAAGCTTTCTTT. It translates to CASVKTQLNTEAFF.